This T cell receptor (beta chain) was found in a study of blood T cell repertoires in COVID-19. Study-level information: PBMCs, B-cell-depleted T cells, or T cells were the source of the cDNA or gDNA that made up the material.

The length of the CDR3 is 19 residues. Germline V gene sequence: CDR1 SGHRS, CDR2 YFSETQ. V shed 4 bases and J 0 bases; nucleotides not matched to a gene: 15. Original methodology: Amplification of reference gene primers provided the estimated nucleated cell counts. Measured with immunoSEQ multiplex PCR; TCRdb has only the in-frame clones, and not every one. V, J and clone size were drawn from that table, and D and trimming were deduced from the DNA. The profile shows approximately 340,000 clones, more than 85% of them singletons. The study assigned cohorts using participant-reported clinical history. Exposed enrollees encountered a COVID-19 case at some point within 2 weeks before study entry.

The TCR comes from a woman aged 40 to 50 who had been exposed to COVID-19. The rearrangement joins TRBV5-1 to TRBJ1-3; 8 bases match TRBD1. The sequenced sample consisted of PBMCs or T cells enriched from blood (not recorded which). The CDR3, as DNA: TGCGCCAGCAGCCCCCGGGACAGGCGTCTGGGGGGCTCTGGAAACACCATATATTTT. This gives the protein CASSPRDRRLGGSGNTIYF.